These T cell receptor beta chains were read from a single sample in a study of shared clonotypes between healthy human individuals. The data were produced by immunoSEQ multiplex PCR, yet TCRdb's version contains in-frame clones alone and is incomplete. The sample consists of some 630,000 clones, around 72% of them appearing once. Material: memory CD4+ T cells sorted from blood. The receptors were gathered from a woman in her twenties or thirties in good health. Each CDR3 is given with its conserved first and last residue. The order of the fields is V gene, J gene, D gene, clone size, CDR3 protein, CDR3 DNA. D genes are given only for firm matches. Expanded clones get a size class; other rows say once, few or many, or leave the size out.

>TRBV7-8|TRBJ1-5|-|few
CASSLVWAPGSNQPQHF
TGTGCCAGCAGCTTAGTATGGGCCCCCGGGAGCAATCAGCCCCAGCATTTT
>TRBV28|TRBJ1-5|-|-
CASRRIGGYQPQHF
TGTGCCAGCAGGCGAATCGGGGGATATCAGCCCCAGCATTTT
>TRBV5-3|TRBJ2-2|TRBD2|many
CARSLTSENTGELFF
TGTGCCAGAAGCTTGACTAGCGAGAACACCGGGGAGCTGTTTTTT
>TRBV25-1|TRBJ1-4|TRBD1|-
CASSVAGGQGGEKLFF
TGTGCCAGCAGTGTCGCCGGGGGACAGGGGGGTGAAAAACTGTTTTTT
>TRBV28|TRBJ1-4|-|-
CAYTAVNEKLFF
TGTGCTTACACAGCGGTAAATGAAAAACTGTTTTTT
>TRBV25-1|TRBJ2-3|-|few
CASSDPGRTDTQYF
TGTGCCAGCAGTGATCCGGGGAGGACAGATACGCAGTATTTT
>TRBV19|TRBJ1-5|-|-
CASSLPARGRGNQPQHF
TGTGCCAGTAGCCTCCCTGCGAGAGGGAGAGGCAATCAGCCCCAGCATTTT
>TRBV7-2|TRBJ2-2|TRBD2|-
CASSSVPGLVRYTGELFF
TGTGCCAGCAGCTCCGTCCCGGGACTAGTTCGGTACACCGGGGAGCTGTTTTTT
>TRBV19|TRBJ1-1|-|-
CASSIKALNTEAFF
TGTGCCAGTAGTATTAAGGCCCTGAACACTGAAGCTTTCTTT
>TRBV10-1|TRBJ2-3|-|-
CASSPGAGTDTQYF
TGCGCCAGCAGCCCAGGAGCGGGCACAGATACGCAGTATTTT
>TRBV19|TRBJ1-5|-|-
CASSLRQVFSNQPQHF
TGTGCCAGTAGTCTAAGACAGGTTTTTAGCAATCAGCCCCAGCATTTT
>TRBV2|TRBJ2-5|-|-
CASRFQETQYF
TGTGCCAGCAGGTTCCAAGAGACCCAGTACTTC